The clone carrying this TCR beta chain was recorded only once. Its cognate antigen is unknown. Mismatch with germline at one junction end may stem from a read error. From germline, CDR1 is SEHNR and CDR2 FQNEAQ (reference sequence). The CDR3 is 14 residues long. These data belong to a study of regulatory T cells in long-lasting Graves disease. Study-wide findings and caveats: Persistent Graves' patients showed less TCR diversity than newly diagnosed ones.

Time point described: persistent/refractory GD, antithyroid drugs over 5 years with positive TRAb. PBMCs were the source of the RNA used for TCR sequencing. Construction of the TCR beta libraries employed iRepertoire HTBI primers in conjunction with Arm-PCR of CDR3 regions. TCRdb re-analysed the multiplex PCR reads in MiXCR, keeping a single row per CDR3 protein. The sample holds roughly 500,000 distinct CDR3 sequences, about 20% seen once. The sequence came from a female donor with Graves disease. J is TRBJ2-5 and V is TRBV7-9; D is perhaps TRBD2 (5 bases). This specimen was peripheral blood mononuclear cells (PBMCs), taken when the disease was refractory, from a patient treated with antithyroid drugs. The CDR3 region has the DNA TGTGCTAGCAGCCGCGGGTCGGGACAAGAGACCCAGTACTTC. Residues: CASSRGSGQETQYF.